The 30 T cell receptor beta chains reported below all come from one sample, sequenced in a study of blood T cell repertoires in COVID-19. TCRdb's copy holds only in-frame clones and misses some; the assay was immunoSEQ multiplex PCR. The data contain about 200,000 clones, just over 85% of them singletons. Material for sequencing was PBMCs or T cells enriched from blood (not recorded which). These TCRs come from a woman aged 40 to 50 with acute COVID-19.

V is TRBV19 and J is TRBJ2-7, with D tentatively TRBD2 (5 bases). CDR1 is LNHDA and CDR2 is SQIVND in the germline V gene (reference sequence). Trimming cost V 6 bases and J 2 bases, with 14 bases left between them. The CDR3 has 14 residues. The CDR3 loop reads CASSLVAFTYEQYF. The CDR3 region has the DNA TGTGCCAGTAGCCTGGTAGCGTTTACCTACGAGCAGTACTTC. The variable domain in full, completed from reference TRBV19 and TRBJ2-7, reads DGGITQSPKYLFRKEGQNVTLSCEQNLNHDAMYWYRQDPGQGLRLIYYSQIVNDFQKGDIAEGYSVSREKKESFPLTVTSAQKNPTAFYLCASSLVAFTYEQYFGPGTRLTVT.

The chain combines TRBV6-5 with TRBJ1-2; 8 bases fit TRBD1. The trim removed 6 bases at V and 13 bases at J, leaving 16 bases unmatched. The CDR3 covers 14 residues. Germline values: CDR1 MNHEY, CDR2 SVGAGI. CDR3 sequence reads: CASSPDRVSLGLTF. The CDR3 nucleotides read TGTGCCAGCAGCCCGGACAGGGTTAGTTTAGGTCTCACCTTC.

V is TRBV28 and J is TRBJ1-2; 9 nucleotides match TRBD1. V was clipped by 6 bases and J by 5 bases; unmatched bases: 13. The CDR3 runs 16 residues. CDR1 and CDR2 (germline): MDHEN, SYDVKM. The CDR3 bases are TGTGCCAGCAGCCTCGGGACAGGGCCCTCCGGGTATGGCTACACCTTC. Protein: CASSLGTGPSGYGYTF.

V usage is TRBV5-5 and J usage is TRBJ2-6, with 9 bases that match TRBD2. Germline V gene sequence: CDR1 SGHKS, CDR2 YYEKEE (reference sequence). With V trimmed by 2 bases and J by 4 bases, 4 bases remained unmatched. The CDR3 sequence is 16 residues long. CDR3 bases: TGTGCCAGCAGCTTAGCGGGAGGAACCGGGGCCAACGTCCTGACTTTC. Translated, it gives CASSLAGGTGANVLTF. Together with reference TRBV5-5 and TRBJ2-6, the CDR3 gives the full variable domain: DAGVTQSPTHLIKTRGQQVTLRCSPISGHKSVSWYQQVLGQGPQFIFQYYEKEERGRGNFPDRFSARQFPNYSSELNVNALLLGDSALYLCASSLAGGTGANVLTFGAGSRLTVL.

This clone has just one count. V usage is TRBV28 and J usage is TRBJ1-5; 9 bases are shared with TRBD1. This CDR3 is built from 15 residues. CDR1 and CDR2 (germline): MDHEN, SYDVKM. The junction had 5 bases not matched to a gene; V was cut back by 2 bases and J by 6 bases. CDR3 sequence (DNA): TGTGCCAGCAGTTTAGCGGACAGGGGCCCTCAGCCCCAGCATTTT. It specifies CASSLADRGPQPQHF.

This chain uses TRBV27 with TRBJ2-3; 9 bases align to TRBD2. This CDR3 contains 15 residues. V was pared by 7 bases and J by 5 bases, with 10 bases of the junction left unmatched. Germline V gene sequence: CDR1 MNHEY, CDR2 SMNVEV (reference sequence). CDR3 in DNA: TGTGCCAGCAAGCTGGGCGGGAGGGCCGGAGATACGCAGTATTTT. Translated, it gives CASKLGGRAGDTQYF.

This chain links TRBV7-8 with TRBJ2-1, with TRBD2 identical over 8 bases. The CDR3 spans 14 residues. Germline V gene data show CDR1 as SGHVS and CDR2 as FQNEAQ. The ends lost 5 bases at V and 5 bases at J; junction bases unmatched: 5. CDR3 in amino acids: CASSGGRRDNEQFF. The CDR3 coding sequence is TGTGCCAGCAGCGGCGGGAGGAGGGACAATGAGCAGTTCTTC. Looking up the rest from reference TRBV7-8 and TRBJ2-1 gives the full variable domain: GAGVSQSPRYKVAKRGQDVALRCDPISGHVSLFWYQQALGQGPEFLTYFQNEAQLDKSGLPSDRFFAERPEGSVSTLKIQRTQQEDSAVYLCASSGGRRDNEQFFGPGTRLTVL.

By sample share, this clone is medium-sized (0.01 to 0.1%). The V and J genes are TRBV6-1 and TRBJ2-5; perhaps TRBD1 as D (8 bases). Germline lookup yields CDR1 MNHNS and CDR2 SASEGT. The CDR3 is 16 amino acids. V lost 0 bases to trimming and J lost 5 bases, with 16 bases between them. CDR3 in DNA: TGTGCCAGCAGTGAAGCGACAGGGGAGGGGGACGAGACCCAGTACTTC. The encoded protein is CASSEATGEGDETQYF.

The chain has TRBV2 and TRBJ1-2, with 9 bases aligning to TRBD1. CDR1 is SNHLY and CDR2 is FYNNEI in the germline V gene. The CDR3 runs to 14 residues. With 8 bases clipped from V and 6 bases from J, the junction kept 10 bases outside the gene matches. CDR3 loop: CASLNDRGWNGYTF. CDR3 DNA: TGTGCCAGCCTCAACGACAGGGGGTGGAATGGCTACACCTTC.

The chain uses TRBV19 and TRBJ2-7; TRBD1 matches 9 bases. With 6 bases clipped from V and 5 bases from J, the junction kept 8 bases outside the gene matches. The CDR3 length is 14 residues. The V gene's germline CDR1 is LNHDA and CDR2 SQIVND (reference sequence). The CDR3 nucleotides read TGTGCCAGTAGGGTGGACAGGGGACAGAACGAGCAGTACTTC. As protein: CASRVDRGQNEQYF.

The chain links TRBV21-1 to TRBJ1-6; the table's D call, TRBD1, was not checked against the DNA. TRBV21-1 corresponds to a pseudogene. This CDR3 region has 15 residues. CDR3 sequence reads: CASSSHRDLRSPLHF. In DNA form, the CDR3 reads TGTGCCAGCAGCTCCCACAGGGATTTACGATCACCCCTCCACTTT.

The V call is TRBV5-1, the J call TRBJ1-6; D is ambiguous. The CDR3 spans 15 residues. Per the germline V gene, CDR1 is SGHRS and CDR2 is YFSETQ. Trimming left V 1 base short and J 6 bases short, with 11 bases between. The CDR3 nucleotides read TGCGCCAGCAGCTTGATGCAGAAATCTAATTCACCCCTCCACTTT. Amino acids: CASSLMQKSNSPLHF.

This chain joins TRBV4-1 and TRBJ2-2; 7 bases are a match to TRBD2. This CDR3 region has 17 residues. Germline assignment: CDR1 MGHRA and CDR2 YSYEKL. V was clipped by 1 base and J by 6 bases; unmatched bases: 11. CDR3 in DNA: TGCGCCAGCAGCCAAGTTGGCGGGAGAGGGCTTTCCGGGGAGCTGTTTTTT. This encodes CASSQVGGRGLSGELFF.

The chain couples TRBV7-9 to TRBJ2-2; 8 bases are shared with TRBD1. Trimming removed 8 bases from V and 1 base from J; junction bases left unmatched: 6. The CDR3 is 15 amino acids. The germline V gene encodes CDR1 SEHNR and CDR2 FQNEAQ (reference sequence). The CDR3 DNA reads TGTGCCAGCCCCAGACAGGGGTTGAACACCGGGGAGCTGTTTTTT. Its translation is CASPRQGLNTGELFF.

This sequence joins TRBV27 and TRBJ2-7; TRBD1 matches 10 bases. The trim removed 0 bases at V and 3 bases at J, leaving 5 bases unmatched. The CDR3 sequence is 16 residues long. CDR1 and CDR2 (germline): MNHEY, SMNVEV (reference sequence). DNA for the CDR3: TGTGCCAGCAGTTTATCGACAGGGGGCATCGGCTACGAGCAGTACTTC. As protein: CASSLSTGGIGYEQYF.

The chain has TRBV11-2 and TRBJ2-7; D might be TRBD2 (5 bases). Germline lookup yields CDR1 SGHAT and CDR2 FQNNGV. Between the trimmed V and J ends, which lost 6 bases and 2 bases, there was a span of 17 bases. This CDR3 contains 15 residues. CDR3: CASSTPRSVAYEQYF. The DNA of the CDR3 is TGTGCCAGCAGTACCCCCCGTAGCGTTGCCTACGAGCAGTACTTC.

The rearrangement joins TRBV5-5 to TRBJ2-5; 7 bases are a match to TRBD1. The CDR3 spans 16 residues. Germline V gene data show CDR1 as SGHKS and CDR2 as YYEKEE (reference sequence). V dropped 0 bases and J dropped 5; count of bases not matched to a gene: 10. Here the CDR3 DNA reads TGTGCCAGCAGCTTGGCGTTAGACAGGGTCTGGGAGACCCAGTACTTC. Protein: CASSLALDRVWETQYF.

The CDR3 spells CASSATDYADGAFF. CDR3 bases: TGTGCCAGCAGCGCAACGGACTACGCCGACGGAGCTTTCTTT. V and J are TRBV9 and TRBJ1-1; D is unclear. The CDR3 is 14 residues long. From germline, CDR1 is SGDLS and CDR2 YYNGEE. V was trimmed by 3 bases and J by 10 bases, leaving 19 bases between them.

The chain combines TRBV19 with TRBJ2-5, with a tentative D call TRBD2 (6 bases). The CDR3 is 14 residues long. Germline CDR1 reads LNHDA; CDR2 reads SQIVND (reference sequence). V was cut by 3 bases and J by 5 bases, with 13 bases left in between. CDR3 DNA sequence: TGTGCCAGTAGTATGTCTAGCGCGCGGGAGACCCAGTACTTC. Protein product: CASSMSSARETQYF. The full variable domain, with the rest looked up from reference TRBV19 and TRBJ2-5, is DGGITQSPKYLFRKEGQNVTLSCEQNLNHDAMYWYRQDPGQGLRLIYYSQIVNDFQKGDIAEGYSVSREKKESFPLTVTSAQKNPTAFYLCASSMSSARETQYFGPGTRLLVL.

The chain couples TRBV4-3 to TRBJ2-1, with 7 bases fitting TRBD2. CDR1 and CDR2 from the germline V gene are LGHNA and YSLEER. The CDR3 runs 17 residues. Unmatched junction bases numbered 14, after V lost 0 bases and J lost 9 bases. Here the CDR3 DNA reads TGCGCCAGCAGCCAAGAAGGTCTAGCGGTAAGGTTTGGTGAGCAGTTCTTC. The encoded protein is CASSQEGLAVRFGEQFF.

The chain carries TRBV3-1 (or the pseudogene TRBV3-2) and TRBJ1-2; maybe TRBD1 (5 bases). The CDR3 extends over 13 amino acids. Germline CDR1 LGHDT, CDR2 YNNKEL (reference sequence). V lost 4 bases and J 4 bases, leaving 10 bases between the germline ends. Here the CDR3 DNA reads TGTGCCAGCAGCCTTCCTCAGGGCTATGGCTACACCTTC. As protein: CASSLPQGYGYTF.

The gene calls are TRBV18 and TRBJ2-6; a weak D match, TRBD1 (6 bases). The germline CDR1 and CDR2 sequences are KGHSH and LQKENI. V lost 3 bases to trimming and J lost 0 bases, with 18 bases between them. The CDR3 is made up of 19 amino acids. The CDR3 loop is CASSPESMGALSGANVLTF. The CDR3 DNA sequence: TGTGCCAGCTCACCGGAAAGTATGGGGGCCCTCTCTGGGGCCAACGTCCTGACTTTC.

The J gene is TRBJ2-5, the V gene TRBV24-1, with D possibly matching TRBD1 (5 bases). V was pared by 10 bases and J by 2 bases, with 10 bases between. The CDR3 loop spans 12 amino acids. Germline lookup yields CDR1 KGHDR and CDR2 SFDVKD. DNA for the CDR3: TGTGCCACGGAAGGGGCACAAGAGACCCAGTACTTC. It specifies CATEGAQETQYF.

This sequence joins TRBV4-2 and TRBJ1-2, with D unclear. Germline values: CDR1 LGHNA, CDR2 YNFKEQ. V lost 4 bases and J 2 bases, leaving 14 bases between the germline ends. This CDR3 is built from 15 residues. The CDR3 DNA follows: TGTGCCAGCAGCCTTGGCGAGGGTGACAACTATGGCTACACCTTC. This sequence encodes CASSLGEGDNYGYTF.

This chain connects TRBV10-1 to TRBJ2-1; 8 bases fit TRBD2. This CDR3 has 15 amino acids. Trimming took 3 bases from V and 3 from J; bases not matched to a gene: 4. CDR1 and CDR2 (germline): WNHNN, SYGVQD (reference sequence). The CDR3 sequence: CASSELADLYNEQFF. DNA for the CDR3: TGCGCCAGCAGTGAACTAGCGGACCTCTACAATGAGCAGTTCTTC.

This chain connects TRBV28 to TRBJ1-2, with D unresolved. V was clipped by 7 bases and J by 5 bases, with 8 bases between them. Germline V gene data show CDR1 as MDHEN and CDR2 as SYDVKM. The CDR3 is made up of 11 amino acids. In DNA, the CDR3 is TGTGCCAGCACCCTCGGTTATGGCTACACCTTC. Residues: CASTLGYGYTF.

The DNA for the CDR3 is TGTGCCAGCAGTTTCGGTGAAAAACTGTTTTTT. It yields the protein CASSFGEKLFF. This chain connects TRBV12-3 or TRBV12-4 to TRBJ1-4; no clear D. Between the trimmed V and J ends, which lost 3 bases and 7 bases, there was a span of 3 bases. The CDR3 consists of 11 residues.

The chain links TRBV7-7 to TRBJ2-1; TRBD1 is a possible D gene (6 bases). The CDR3 has 15 amino acids. The V gene lost 1 base and the J gene lost 2 bases, with 9 bases spanning the gap. From germline, CDR1 is SSHAT and CDR2 FNYEAQ (reference sequence). The CDR3 region is CASSLGDNAYNEQFF. The DNA of the CDR3 is TGTGCCAGCAGCTTAGGGGACAATGCCTACAATGAGCAGTTCTTC.

The V gene is TRBV30, the J gene TRBJ1-2, with D uncertain. The germline V gene encodes CDR1 GTSNPN and CDR2 SVGIG (reference sequence). V lost 2 bases, J lost 8 bases, and 9 bases lay in between. This CDR3 is 11 amino acids long. CDR3 in amino acids: CAWSIGVGYTF. CDR3 bases: TGTGCCTGGAGTATCGGGGTCGGCTACACCTTC.

The rearrangement joins TRBV12-2 to TRBJ2-1; TRBD2 reflects the table's D call only, with no check against the DNA. TRBV12-2 is a documented pseudogene. This CDR3 is built from 17 residues. The CDR3, as DNA: TGTGCAAGTCGCTTTCTAGCGGGAGAGGGGGGCCACAATGAGCAGTTCTTC. Encoded protein: CASRFLAGEGGHNEQFF.